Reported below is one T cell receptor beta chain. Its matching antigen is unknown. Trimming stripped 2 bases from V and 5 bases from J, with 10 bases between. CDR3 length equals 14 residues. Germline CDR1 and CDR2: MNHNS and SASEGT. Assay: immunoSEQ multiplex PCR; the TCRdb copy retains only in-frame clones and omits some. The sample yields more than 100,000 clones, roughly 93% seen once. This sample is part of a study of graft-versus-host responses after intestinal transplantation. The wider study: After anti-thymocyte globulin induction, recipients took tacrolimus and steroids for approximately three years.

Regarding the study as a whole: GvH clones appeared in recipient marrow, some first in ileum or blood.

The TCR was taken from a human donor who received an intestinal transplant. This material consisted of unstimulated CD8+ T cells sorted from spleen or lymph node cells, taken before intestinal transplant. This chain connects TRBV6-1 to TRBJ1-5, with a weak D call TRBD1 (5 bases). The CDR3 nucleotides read TGTGCCAGCAGTGAAACAGGAGCTTATCAGCCCCAGCATTTT. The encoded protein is CASSETGAYQPQHF.